This TCR beta chain was obtained from a study of blood T cell repertoires in COVID-19. The CDR3 consists of 14 residues. Germline assignment: CDR1 SGHDT and CDR2 YYEEEE. The V segment lost 7 bases and the J segment 7 bases; nucleotides outside the gene matches: 12. Original data processing: Counts of nucleated cells, estimated from reference gene primer amplification, were obtained. The repertoire was sequenced with immunoSEQ multiplex PCR; TCRdb's copy has only in-frame clones and lacks some. That table is the source of V, J and clone size, and D and trimming were worked out from the DNA. The profile shows roughly 380,000 clones, roughly 87% of them singletons.

The chain recombines TRBV5-6 with TRBJ1-1; 8 bases line up with TRBD1. The sequencing sample was made of PBMCs or T cells enriched from blood (not recorded which). This clonotype was obtained from a woman aged 30 to 39 who had recovered from COVID-19. CDR3 sequence (DNA): TGTGCCAGCGTAGTATCGGACAGGGTCAATGAAGCTTTCTTT. Its translation is CASVVSDRVNEAFF.